In this sample, the clone carrying this T cell receptor beta chain turned up many times. Its antigen is unknown. Patients aged 18 to 65 had newly diagnosed hyperthyroidism of under 2 months' duration. TCR beta CDR3 region amplification was performed from RNA transcripts. The primer set for the first-round RT-PCR of the TCR CDR3 was HTBI. TCRdb called the multiplex PCR reads again in MiXCR, with one record for every CDR3 protein. The sample lists 690,000 or so distinct CDR3 sequences; approximately 19% were seen once. The data belong to a study of T cells in Graves' hyperthyroidism and ophthalmopathy. The study's findings and limits: A 13 V-J signature model discriminated ophthalmopathy versus stable hyperthyroidism. Also found in blood were most expanded thyroid clonotypes above 0.001.

The CDR3 is 15 residues long. V was clipped by 2 bases and J by 7 bases; unmatched bases: 8. The germline V gene has CDR1 GTSNPN and CDR2 SVGIG (reference sequence). The sample taken for sequencing was blood. The clonotype originates from a woman between 45 and 60 years old with Graves' hyperthyroidism that later progressed to Graves' ophthalmopathy. This chain connects TRBV30 to TRBJ1-2, with 12 bases fitting TRBD1. Written as DNA, the CDR3 is TGTGCCTGGAGTCTCCTGGGACAGGGGGCTGGTGGCTACACCTTC. Its protein is CAWSLLGQGAGGYTF.